These 6 T cell receptor beta chains originate from one sample sequenced in a study of blood T cell repertoires in COVID-19. This table comes from immunoSEQ multiplex PCR, and its TCRdb copy is limited to in-frame clones, with some not included. Found here are tens of thousands of clones, about 91% of them singletons; the top ten hold about 8%. Sequenced input: peripheral blood. Receptor source: a woman between 65 and 79 years old with acute or convalescent COVID-19.

The rearrangement joins TRBV19 to TRBJ1-1; 8 bases align to TRBD1. J was trimmed by 0 bases and V by 4 bases; bases with no gene match: 7. Germline V gene sequence: CDR1 LNHDA, CDR2 SQIVND (reference sequence). This CDR3 has 16 amino acids. Here the CDR3 DNA reads TGTGCCAGTAGTAGGTCAGGGGGCAACATGAACACTGAAGCTTTCTTT. It yields the protein CASSRSGGNMNTEAFF.

The genes are TRBV25-1 and TRBJ2-2, with D unclear. This CDR3 spans 14 amino acids. Germline values: CDR1 MGHDK, CDR2 SYGVNS. Trimming removed 3 bases from V and 1 base from J, with 6 bases in between. The CDR3 is CASSESKNTGELFF. CDR3 nucleotides: TGTGCCAGCAGTGAGTCTAAGAACACCGGGGAGCTGTTTTTT.

The chain is built from TRBV5-1 and TRBJ2-7; 7 positions agree with TRBD2. J was trimmed by 5 bases and V by 2 bases; bases with no gene match: 7. The CDR3 extends over 14 amino acids. From germline, CDR1 is SGHRS and CDR2 YFSETQ. The CDR3 reads CASSLPGGRDEQYF. CDR3 bases: TGCGCCAGCAGCTTACCGGGAGGCAGGGACGAGCAGTACTTC. Filled out from reference TRBV5-1 and TRBJ2-7, the complete variable domain reads KAGVTQTPRYLIKTRGQQVTLSCSPISGHRSVSWYQQTPGQGLQFLFEYFSETQRNKGNFPGRFSGRQFSNSRSEMNVSTLELGDSALYLCASSLPGGRDEQYFGPGTRLTVT.

The chain has TRBV5-1 and TRBJ1-2; 8 bases agree with TRBD1. CDR3 size: 17 residues. Germline V CDR1 and CDR2: SGHRS, YFSETQ. The J segment lost 5 bases and the V segment lost 1 base, leaving 13 bases of the junction unmatched. The DNA for the CDR3 is TGCGCCAGCAGCTTGACCAAGGAGACAGGGGTGAAGTATGGCTACACCTTC. This codes for CASSLTKETGVKYGYTF.

The chain recombines TRBV2 with TRBJ1-3; no firm D call. The ends were cut back, 2 bases at V and 2 bases at J, with 10 bases in the middle. The CDR3 contains 15 residues. CDR1 is SNHLY and CDR2 is FYNNEI in the germline V gene. The CDR3 nucleotides are TGTGCCAGCAGTGAAAGGAGGGAGCCTGGAAACACCATATATTTT. Translating gives CASSERREPGNTIYF. Full variable domain (rest looked up from reference TRBV2 and TRBJ1-3): EPEVTQTPSHQVTQMGQEVILRCVPISNHLYFYWYRQILGQKVEFLVSFYNNEISEKSEIFDDQFSVERPDGSNFTLKIRSTKLEDSAMYFCASSERREPGNTIYFGEGSWLTVV.

J is TRBJ2-4 and V is TRBV6-1, with TRBD2 as a possible D gene (6 bases). Germline assignment: CDR1 MNHNS and CDR2 SASEGT. The V end lost 0 bases, the J end lost 5 bases, and 14 bases lay between the germline ends. This CDR3 spans 16 amino acids. The CDR3 nucleotides are TGTGCCAGCAGTGAAGCGAGATGGGACTTTCAAAACATTCAGTACTTC. It codes for CASSEARWDFQNIQYF.